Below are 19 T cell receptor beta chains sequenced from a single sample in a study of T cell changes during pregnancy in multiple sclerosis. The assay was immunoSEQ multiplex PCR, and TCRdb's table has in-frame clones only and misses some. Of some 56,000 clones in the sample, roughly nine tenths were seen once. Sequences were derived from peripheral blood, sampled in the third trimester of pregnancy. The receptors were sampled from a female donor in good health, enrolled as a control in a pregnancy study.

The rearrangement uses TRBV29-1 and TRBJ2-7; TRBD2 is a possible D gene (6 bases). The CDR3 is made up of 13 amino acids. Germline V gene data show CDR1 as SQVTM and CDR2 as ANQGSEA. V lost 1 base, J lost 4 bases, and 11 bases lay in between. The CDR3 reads CSVEVGRGYEQYF. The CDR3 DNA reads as TGCAGCGTTGAAGTCGGGAGAGGTTACGAGCAGTACTTC.

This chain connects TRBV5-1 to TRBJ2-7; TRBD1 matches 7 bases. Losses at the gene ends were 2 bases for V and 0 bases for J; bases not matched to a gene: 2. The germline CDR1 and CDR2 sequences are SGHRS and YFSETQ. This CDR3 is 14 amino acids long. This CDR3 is CASSFDRASYEQYF. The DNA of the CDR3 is TGCGCCAGCAGCTTTGACAGGGCCTCCTACGAGCAGTACTTC.

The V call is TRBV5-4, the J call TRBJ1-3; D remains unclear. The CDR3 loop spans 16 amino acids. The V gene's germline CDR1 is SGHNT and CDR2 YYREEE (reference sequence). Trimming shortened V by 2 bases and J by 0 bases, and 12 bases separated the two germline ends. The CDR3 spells CASSLPQVNSGNTIYF. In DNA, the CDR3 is TGTGCCAGCAGCTTACCGCAGGTCAACTCTGGAAACACCATATATTTT.

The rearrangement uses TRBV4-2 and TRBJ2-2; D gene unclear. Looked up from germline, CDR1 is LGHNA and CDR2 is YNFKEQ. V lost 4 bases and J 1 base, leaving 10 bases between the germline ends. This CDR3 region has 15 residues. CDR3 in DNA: TGTGCCAGCAGCCCCTATACGGGGAACACCGGGGAGCTGTTTTTT. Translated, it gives CASSPYTGNTGELFF.

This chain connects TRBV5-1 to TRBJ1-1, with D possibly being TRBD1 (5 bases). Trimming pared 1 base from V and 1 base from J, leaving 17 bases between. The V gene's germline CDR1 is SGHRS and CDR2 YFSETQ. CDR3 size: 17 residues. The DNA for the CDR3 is TGCGCCAGCAGCTTGTCTATGGGACGGGGGGAGAACACTGAAGCTTTCTTT. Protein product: CASSLSMGRGENTEAFF.

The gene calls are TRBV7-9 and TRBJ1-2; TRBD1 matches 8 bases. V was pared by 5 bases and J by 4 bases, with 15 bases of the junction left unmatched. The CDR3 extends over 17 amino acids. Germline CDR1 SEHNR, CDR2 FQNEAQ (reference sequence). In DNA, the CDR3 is TGTGCCAGCAGCGACGGTGGCAGGGGGCGATTTAGCTATGGCTACACCTTC. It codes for CASSDGGRGRFSYGYTF.

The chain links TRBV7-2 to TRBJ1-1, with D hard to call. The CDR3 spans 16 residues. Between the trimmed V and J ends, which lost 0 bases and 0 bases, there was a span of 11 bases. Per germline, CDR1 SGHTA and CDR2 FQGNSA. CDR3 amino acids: CASSLANRAVNTEAFF. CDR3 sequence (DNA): TGTGCCAGCAGCTTAGCGAACCGCGCCGTGAACACTGAAGCTTTCTTT.

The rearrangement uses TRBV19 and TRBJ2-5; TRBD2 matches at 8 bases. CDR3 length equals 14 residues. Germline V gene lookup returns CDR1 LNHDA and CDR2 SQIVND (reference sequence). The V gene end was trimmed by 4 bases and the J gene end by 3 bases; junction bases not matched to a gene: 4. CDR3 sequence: CASSTGGAEETQYF. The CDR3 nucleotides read TGTGCCAGTAGTACCGGGGGGGCCGAAGAGACCCAGTACTTC.

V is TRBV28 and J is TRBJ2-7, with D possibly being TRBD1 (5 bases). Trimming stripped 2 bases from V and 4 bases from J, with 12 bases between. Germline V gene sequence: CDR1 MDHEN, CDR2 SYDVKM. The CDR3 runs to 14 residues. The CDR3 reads CASSLHRFLYEQYF. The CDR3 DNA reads TGTGCCAGCAGTTTACACAGGTTCCTATACGAGCAGTACTTC.

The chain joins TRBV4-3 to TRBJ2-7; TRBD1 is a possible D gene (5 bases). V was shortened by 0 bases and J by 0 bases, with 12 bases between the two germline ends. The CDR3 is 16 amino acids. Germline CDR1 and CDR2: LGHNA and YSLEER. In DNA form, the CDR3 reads TGCGCCAGCAGCCAAGATAAAGGGGTCAGCTCCTACGAGCAGTACTTC. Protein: CASSQDKGVSSYEQYF.

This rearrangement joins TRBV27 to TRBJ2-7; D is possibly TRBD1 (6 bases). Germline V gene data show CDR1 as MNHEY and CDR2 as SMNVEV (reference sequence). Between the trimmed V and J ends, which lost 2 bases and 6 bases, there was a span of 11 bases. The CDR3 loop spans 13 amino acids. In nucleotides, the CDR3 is TGTGCCAGCAGTTTAAGAGGGGGTTTCGAGCAGTACTTC. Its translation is CASSLRGGFEQYF.

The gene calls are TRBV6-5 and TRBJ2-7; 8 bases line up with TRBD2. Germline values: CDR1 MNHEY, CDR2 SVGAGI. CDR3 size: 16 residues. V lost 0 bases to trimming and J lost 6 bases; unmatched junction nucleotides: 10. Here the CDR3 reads CASSYSGGGYQSEQYF. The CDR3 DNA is TGTGCCAGCAGTTACTCCGGGGGGGGGTATCAGAGCGAGCAGTACTTC.

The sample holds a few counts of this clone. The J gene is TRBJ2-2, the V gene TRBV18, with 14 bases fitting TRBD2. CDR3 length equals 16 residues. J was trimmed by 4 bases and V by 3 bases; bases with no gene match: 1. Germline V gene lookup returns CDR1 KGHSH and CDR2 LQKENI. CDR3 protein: CASSPGTSGSTGELFF. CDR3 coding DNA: TGTGCCAGCTCACCTGGGACTAGCGGGAGCACCGGGGAGCTGTTTTTT.

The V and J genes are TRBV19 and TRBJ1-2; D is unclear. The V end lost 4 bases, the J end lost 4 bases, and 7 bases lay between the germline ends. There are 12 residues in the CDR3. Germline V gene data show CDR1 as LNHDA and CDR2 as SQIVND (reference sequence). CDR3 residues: CASSTPGYGYTF. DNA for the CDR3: TGTGCCAGTAGTACCCCCGGCTATGGCTACACCTTC.

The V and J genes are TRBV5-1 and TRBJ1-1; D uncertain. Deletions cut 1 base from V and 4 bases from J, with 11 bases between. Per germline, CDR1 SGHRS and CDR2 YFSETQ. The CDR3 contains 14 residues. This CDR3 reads CASSLYTSGTEAFF. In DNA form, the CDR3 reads TGCGCCAGCAGCTTGTATACCTCAGGCACTGAAGCTTTCTTT.

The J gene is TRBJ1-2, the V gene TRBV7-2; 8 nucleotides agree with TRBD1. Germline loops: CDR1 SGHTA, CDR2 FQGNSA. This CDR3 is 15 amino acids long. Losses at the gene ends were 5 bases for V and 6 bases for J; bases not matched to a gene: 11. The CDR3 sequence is CASSPYKQGADGYTF. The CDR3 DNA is TGTGCCAGCAGCCCCTACAAGCAGGGGGCCGATGGCTACACCTTC.

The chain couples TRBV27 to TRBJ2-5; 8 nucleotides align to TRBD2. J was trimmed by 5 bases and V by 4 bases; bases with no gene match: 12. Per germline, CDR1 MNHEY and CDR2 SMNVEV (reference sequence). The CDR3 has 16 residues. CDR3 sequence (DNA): TGTGCCAGCAGTTCCGCCAGGACTAGCTTTAGTGAGACCCAGTACTTC. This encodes CASSSARTSFSETQYF.

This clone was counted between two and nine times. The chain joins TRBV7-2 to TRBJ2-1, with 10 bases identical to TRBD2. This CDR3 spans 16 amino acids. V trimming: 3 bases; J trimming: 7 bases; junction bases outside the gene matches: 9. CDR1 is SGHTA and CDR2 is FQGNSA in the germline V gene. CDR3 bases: TGTGCCAGCAGCTTGTCTAGCGGGAGCTTTTTGAATGAGCAGTTCTTC. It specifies CASSLSSGSFLNEQFF.

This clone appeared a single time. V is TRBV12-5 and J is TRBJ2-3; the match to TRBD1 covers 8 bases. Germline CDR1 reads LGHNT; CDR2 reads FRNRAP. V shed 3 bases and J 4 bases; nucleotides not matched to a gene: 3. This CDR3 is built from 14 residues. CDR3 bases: TGTGCTAGTGGTTTAGGACAGGGCGCAGATACGCAGTATTTT. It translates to CASGLGQGADTQYF.